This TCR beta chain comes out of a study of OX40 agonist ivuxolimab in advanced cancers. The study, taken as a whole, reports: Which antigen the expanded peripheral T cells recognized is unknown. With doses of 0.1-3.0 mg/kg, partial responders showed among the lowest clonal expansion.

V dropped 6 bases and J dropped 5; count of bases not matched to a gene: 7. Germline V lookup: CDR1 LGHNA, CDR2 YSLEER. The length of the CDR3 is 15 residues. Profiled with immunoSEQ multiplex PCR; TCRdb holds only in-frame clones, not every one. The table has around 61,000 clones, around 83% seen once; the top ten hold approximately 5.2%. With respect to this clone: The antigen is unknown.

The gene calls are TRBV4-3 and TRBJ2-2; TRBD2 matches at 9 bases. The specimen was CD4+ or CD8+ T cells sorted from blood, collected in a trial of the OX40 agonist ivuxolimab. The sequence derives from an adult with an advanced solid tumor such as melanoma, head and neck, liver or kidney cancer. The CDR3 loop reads CASSPSSGKTGELFF. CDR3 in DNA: TGCGCCAGCAGTCCTTCTAGCGGGAAGACCGGGGAGCTGTTTTTT.